This is a list of T cell receptor beta chains from one sample in a study of CD8 T cells in ankylosing spondylitis. TCRdb independently ran MiXCR on the 5' RACE reads; one entry per CDR3 protein. The sample lists 150,000 to 200,000 distinct CDR3 sequences; roughly 18% were seen once. Sequencing was performed on blood, either unsorted or a sorted T cell fraction (not recorded which). These receptors were obtained from a male donor aged 10-29 years with ankylosing spondylitis or in good health (not recorded which). The CDR3 runs from the conserved cysteine through the conserved F or W. D genes are given only for firm matches. Clone size is given for some rows only: seen once, a few or many times, or a class if the clone is expanded.

v_gene	d_gene	abundance	j_gene	CDR3nt	CDR3aa
TRBV27	.	many	TRBJ2-4	TGTGCCAGCAGTTTAGGGCAGGGGAGGAACATTCAGTACTTC	CASSLGQGRNIQYF
TRBV5-1	.	many	TRBJ1-1	TGCGCCAGCAGCTTGGCGGCAGTGCGTATGAACACTGAAGCTTTCTTT	CASSLAAVRMNTEAFF
TRBV6-5	TRBD2	many	TRBJ2-1	TGTGCCAGCAGACCCTTGGTTCGGACTAGCGGGATATACAATGAGCAGTTCTTC	CASRPLVRTSGIYNEQFF
TRBV27	.	many	TRBJ2-6	TGTGCCAGCAGTTTGGACGGGGCCAACGTCCTGACTTTC	CASSLDGANVLTF
TRBV6-5	TRBD1	many	TRBJ1-4	TGTGCCAGCAGCCTACGGGACAGGGCAGGGGAAAAACTGTTTTTT	CASSLRDRAGEKLFF
TRBV29-1	.	.	TRBJ2-1	TGCAGCGTTGAAAGTCTCTTGGAGAGCTCCTACAATGAGCAGTTCTTC	CSVESLLESSYNEQFF
TRBV10-1	.	.	TRBJ2-7	TGCGCCATCCTCTTTTGCCCTTTGGAATTTTTGGGCTACGAGCAGTACTTC	CAILFCPLEFLGYEQYF
TRBV20-1	TRBD1	few	TRBJ2-5	TGCAGTGCTAGAGGCAGGGGGCAAGAGACCCAGTACTTC	CSARGRGQETQYF
TRBV7-2	.	.	TRBJ2-7	TGTGCCAGCAGCTTAGGCCCCGGGAGCCCCTACGAGCAGTACTTC	CASSLGPGSPYEQYF
TRBV12-3/TRBV12-4	.	many	TRBJ2-5	TGTGCCAGCAGTACCGGGAGTGAGACCCAGTACTTC	CASSTGSETQYF
TRBV5-1	.	many	TRBJ2-7	TGCGCCAGCATGGGCGGCCGCTACGAGCAGTACTTC	CASMGGRYEQYF
TRBV11-3	.	many	TRBJ2-1	TGTGCCAGCAGCTTAGACCTCGAGCAGTTCTTC	CASSLDLEQFF
TRBV5-1	.	many	TRBJ2-1	TGCGCCAGCAGCGTGGACGCCGAGCAGTTCTTC	CASSVDAEQFF
TRBV20-1	TRBD1	.	TRBJ2-1	TGCAGTGCTAGCCCGGACAGGTCCAATGAGCAGTTCTTC	CSASPDRSNEQFF
TRBV6-5	.	.	TRBJ2-1	TGTGCCAGCAGTTACTCCATCGGGGTTGGCAATGAGCAGTTCTTC	CASSYSIGVGNEQFF
TRBV7-7	TRBD2	many	TRBJ2-2	TGTGCCAGCGGTGGAACCGGGACTAGTGCCGGGGAGCTGTTTTTT	CASGGTGTSAGELFF
TRBV7-9	.	.	TRBJ2-7	TGTGCCAGCAGCTCCTCGACCGAGCAGTACTTC	CASSSSTEQYF
TRBV25-1	.	.	TRBJ2-1	TGTGCCAGCAGTATGGGGAGGAACAATGAGCAGTTCTTC	CASSMGRNNEQFF
TRBV5-1	.	.	TRBJ2-1	TGCGCCAGCAGCTTGGGAGGGGAACGGTTCTTC	CASSLGGERFF
TRBV20-1	TRBD1	.	TRBJ1-2	TGCAGTGCTACCCCGGACAGGATTTATGGCTACACCTTC	CSATPDRIYGYTF
TRBV5-1	TRBD2	many	TRBJ2-2	TGCGCCAGCAGCTTGACTAGCGGGACTACCGGGGAGCTGTTTTTT	CASSLTSGTTGELFF
TRBV7-6	.	few	TRBJ2-3	TGTGCCAGCAGCCGCACGTCGTCTAGCGGCACAGATACGCAGTATTTT	CASSRTSSSGTDTQYF
TRBV5-1	TRBD1	many	TRBJ2-7	TGCGCCAGCAGCTACGGACAGGGCTACGAGCAGTACTTC	CASSYGQGYEQYF
TRBV27	.	many	TRBJ2-3	TGTGATTCAAACAGGAGCACAGATACGCAGTATTTT	CDSNRSTDTQYF
TRBV29-1	TRBD1	few	TRBJ1-1	TGCACCGAGGACAGGGACGTTGAAGCTTTCTTT	CTEDRDVEAFF
TRBV20-1	.	few	TRBJ2-5	TGCAGTGCTTTCTCCGGACTATTAGAGACCCAGTACTTC	CSAFSGLLETQYF
TRBV7-2	.	.	TRBJ2-7	TGTGCCAGCAGCTCCCGAATAACCTACGAGCAGTACTTC	CASSSRITYEQYF
TRBV7-2	.	many	TRBJ2-2	TGTGCCAGCAGCTCAGGAAGGACCGGGGAGCTGTTTTTT	CASSSGRTGELFF
TRBV4-3	.	many	TRBJ2-7	TGCGCCAGCAGCCAAGGGTCCCCTGGCGAGCAGTACTTC	CASSQGSPGEQYF
TRBV18	.	many	TRBJ2-1	TGTGCCAGCTCCCCCGGACCCGACAATGAGCAGTTCTTC	CASSPGPDNEQFF
TRBV6-5	TRBD2	many	TRBJ2-2	TGTGCCAGCAGAGTTAAGCGGGAGGGGAACACCGGGGAGCTGTTTTTT	CASRVKREGNTGELFF
TRBV12-3/TRBV12-4	.	many	TRBJ2-1	TGTGCCAGCAGTCTACAGGAGTCCTACAATGAGCAGTTCTTC	CASSLQESYNEQFF
TRBV7-2	.	many	TRBJ2-1	TGTGCCAGCAGCCTGTTAGCGACCACCTGGGATGAGCAGTTCTTC	CASSLLATTWDEQFF
TRBV25-1	.	many	TRBJ2-1	TGTGCCAGCAGTGAATCAATTGAGCAGTTCTTC	CASSESIEQFF
TRBV12-3/TRBV12-4	TRBD1	many	TRBJ2-4	TGTGCCAGCAGTCCCGGGACAGCAAACATTCAGTACTTC	CASSPGTANIQYF
TRBV29-1	.	many	TRBJ2-1	TGCAGCGTTGGTTTTGCTAGCCAATACAATGAGCAGTTCTTC	CSVGFASQYNEQFF
TRBV29-1	TRBD2	.	TRBJ2-7	TGCAGCGTTGGACCGGGACTAGCCGGCTACGAGCAGTACTTC	CSVGPGLAGYEQYF